These 30 T cell receptor beta chains were sequenced from one sample in a study of T cells after yellow fever vaccination. TCRdb called the 5' RACE reads again in MiXCR, with one record for every CDR3 protein. Among just under 600,000 distinct CDR3 sequences listed, 13% were seen once. The sequenced sample was PBMCs, obtained on the day of the yellow fever booster vaccination. The receptors were gathered from a man under 40 who received the YFV17D yellow fever vaccine.

CDR3 in amino acids: CASSHSTGGTHSYNEQFF. Written as DNA, the CDR3 is TGCGCCAGCAGCCACTCTACGGGGGGGACCCACTCCTACAATGAGCAGTTCTTC. This sequence joins TRBV4-3 and TRBJ2-1; TRBD2 aligns across 8 bases. The CDR3 has 18 amino acids. CDR1 LGHNA and CDR2 YSLEER come from the germline V gene. With V trimmed by 3 bases and J by 0 bases, 10 bases remained unmatched.

This clonotype has just a few counts. The CDR3 region has the DNA TGTGCCAGCAGCTGGACGGGACTAGGGATCTACGAGCAGTACTTC. Protein sequence: CASSWTGLGIYEQYF. J is TRBJ2-7 and V is TRBV7-8; the match to TRBD2 covers 8 bases. After removal of 4 bases from V and 3 bases from J, the junction contained 8 bases not matched to a gene. Per the germline V gene, CDR1 is SGHVS and CDR2 is FQNEAQ. The CDR3 is made up of 15 amino acids.

This clonotype has only a few counts. The V call is TRBV12-3 or TRBV12-4, the J call TRBJ2-5, with D perhaps TRBD2 (7 bases). The CDR3 consists of 13 residues. V was clipped by 8 bases and J by 5 bases, with 15 bases between them. CDR3 in DNA: TGTGCCAGCTATAGGGGGGGTTTGGAGACCCAGTACTTC. Amino acids: CASYRGGLETQYF.

The V gene is TRBV12-3 or TRBV12-4, the J gene TRBJ2-1; weak D call: TRBD2 (6 bases). The CDR3 contains 14 residues. Trimming left V 5 bases short and J 9 bases short, with 17 bases between. The CDR3 protein is CASSLRRLEPEQFF. CDR3 DNA: TGTGCCAGCAGTCTACGACGACTAGAACCTGAGCAGTTCTTC.

This clonotype came up a few times. The chain employs TRBV12-3 or TRBV12-4 and TRBJ1-5; D is undetermined. The CDR3 covers 13 residues. Trimming stripped 4 bases from V and 7 bases from J, with 11 bases between. This CDR3 reads CASSSAGSQPQHF. DNA of the CDR3: TGTGCCAGCAGTTCGGCCGGGTCGCAGCCCCAGCATTTT.

This clonotype was observed a few times. The rearrangement links TRBV5-1 to TRBJ2-1, with D perhaps TRBD1 (6 bases). Trimming left V 3 bases short and J 7 bases short, with 17 bases between. Germline assignment: CDR1 SGHRS and CDR2 YFSETQ. There are 15 residues in the CDR3. The CDR3 is CASSSRDTYRNEQFF. The CDR3 coding sequence is TGCGCCAGCAGCTCCCGGGACACCTATAGGAATGAGCAGTTCTTC.

This chain uses TRBV29-1 with TRBJ2-5; 11 bases fit TRBD2. The junction had 11 bases not matched to a gene; V was cut back by 1 base and J by 7 bases. CDR1 and CDR2 (germline): SQVTM, ANQGSEA. CDR3 length: 16 residues. The CDR3 region is CSVEGGELAGVGTQYF. DNA for the CDR3: TGCAGCGTTGAAGGGGGGGAACTAGCGGGGGTAGGGACCCAGTACTTC.

This clonotype was detected a few times. The chain uses TRBV7-2 and TRBJ2-3; 11 positions match TRBD2. V gave up 6 bases and J gave up 4 bases; unmatched junction bases: 9. The CDR3 is 16 amino acids. CDR1 and CDR2 from the germline V gene are SGHTA and FQGNSA. In DNA form, the CDR3 reads TGTGCCAGCAGTCTCCTACTAGCGGGAGCCTCAGATACGCAGTATTTT. This sequence encodes CASSLLLAGASDTQYF.

V and J are TRBV5-4 and TRBJ2-2; D not certain. V gave up 7 bases and J gave up 4 bases, with 11 bases separating them. Looked up from germline, CDR1 is SGHNT and CDR2 is YYREEE (reference sequence). CDR3 size: 13 residues. DNA of the CDR3: TGTGCCAGCTCTTCGCAAAGCACCGGGGAGCTGTTTTTT. Encoded protein: CASSSQSTGELFF.

This chain links TRBV29-1 with TRBJ2-7, with D perhaps matching TRBD1 (6 bases). With 6 bases removed from V and 2 bases from J, the gap between germline ends came to 20 bases. Germline lookup yields CDR1 SQVTM and CDR2 ANQGSEA. CDR3 length equals 15 residues. CDR3 protein: CSVVTLQGDPYEQYF. The CDR3, as DNA: TGCAGCGTCGTGACCTTACAGGGTGATCCCTACGAGCAGTACTTC.

The chain carries TRBV4-1 and TRBJ2-2; possible D gene TRBD2, 6 bases. This CDR3 region has 14 residues. CDR1 and CDR2 from the germline V gene are MGHRA and YSYEKL. V was clipped by 3 bases and J by 1 base, with 6 bases between them. The CDR3 region is CASSQRENTGELFF. The CDR3 coding sequence is TGCGCCAGCAGCCAGCGGGAGAACACCGGGGAGCTGTTTTTT.

There are a few counts of this clonotype. This sequence joins TRBV5-1 and TRBJ2-1; D is perhaps TRBD2 (5 bases). V lost 0 bases to trimming and J lost 6 bases, with 13 bases between them. The CDR3 runs 15 residues. CDR1 and CDR2 (germline): SGHRS, YFSETQ. The CDR3 DNA is TGCGCCAGCAGCTTGGCAACGCAGACTATCAATGAGCAGTTCTTC. Translated, it gives CASSLATQTINEQFF. Filled out from reference TRBV5-1 and TRBJ2-1, the complete variable domain reads KAGVTQTPRYLIKTRGQQVTLSCSPISGHRSVSWYQQTPGQGLQFLFEYFSETQRNKGNFPGRFSGRQFSNSRSEMNVSTLELGDSALYLCASSLATQTINEQFFGPGTRLTVL.

This chain connects TRBV7-4 to TRBJ1-1; D gene unclear. CDR3 length: 18 residues. The V end lost 1 base, the J end lost 1 base, and 19 bases lay between the germline ends. Germline CDR1 is SGHVT and CDR2 is SQSDAQ. The CDR3 loop reads CASSLVRYLWWQNTEAFF. The CDR3 DNA reads as TGTGCCAGCAGCTTAGTTCGGTATCTTTGGTGGCAGAACACTGAAGCTTTCTTT.

This rearrangement joins TRBV20-1 to TRBJ2-3; TRBD2 aligns across 9 bases. J was trimmed by 6 bases and V by 0 bases; bases with no gene match: 10. Germline CDR1 DFQATT, CDR2 SNEGSKA (reference sequence). This CDR3 has 16 residues. In DNA form, the CDR3 reads TGCAGTGCTAGAGATCGTAGTAGCGGGAGCTGGGATACGCAGTATTTT. Translated: CSARDRSSGSWDTQYF.

The sample holds a few counts of this clonotype. The chain has TRBV11-2 and TRBJ2-1; 8 nucleotides agree with TRBD2. Germline lookup yields CDR1 SGHAT and CDR2 FQNNGV. V lost 1 base, J lost 0 bases, and 11 bases stayed unmatched. The CDR3 is made up of 19 amino acids. CDR3 in DNA: TGTGCCAGCAGCTTAGTAGGGCTAGCGGGCATTACCTCCTACAATGAGCAGTTCTTC. It codes for CASSLVGLAGITSYNEQFF.

This sequence joins TRBV7-9 and TRBJ2-3; D unresolved. Trimming removed 4 bases from V and 6 bases from J, with 11 bases in between. The CDR3 covers 13 residues. Germline V gene sequence: CDR1 SEHNR, CDR2 FQNEAQ (reference sequence). This chain's CDR3 is CASSSPYLDTQYF. In DNA form, the CDR3 reads TGTGCCAGCAGCTCACCCTACTTGGATACGCAGTATTTT.

This clonotype was found many times. The chain recombines TRBV5-1 with TRBJ2-1, with 7 bases lining up with TRBD2. The CDR3 runs to 14 residues. Germline CDR1 reads SGHRS; CDR2 reads YFSETQ. V shed 4 bases, J shed 9 bases, and the junction held 10 bases outside the gene matches. The CDR3 DNA reads TGCGCCAGCAGCCCGGATCCCGGGACTACTGAGCAGTTCTTC. It translates to CASSPDPGTTEQFF.

This sequence joins TRBV20-1 and TRBJ2-1, with D perhaps TRBD1 (5 bases). V lost 5 bases and J lost 0, with 14 bases in between. Germline V lookup: CDR1 DFQATT, CDR2 SNEGSKA (reference sequence). The CDR3 is made up of 15 amino acids. CDR3 DNA sequence: TGCAGTGCTGTTCGGACACCGAGCTCCTACAATGAGCAGTTCTTC. Protein sequence: CSAVRTPSSYNEQFF.

V gene TRBV28 combines with J gene TRBJ2-3; possible D gene TRBD2, 7 bases. The CDR3 consists of 19 residues. Trimming stripped 5 bases from V and 2 bases from J, with 26 bases between. CDR1 is MDHEN and CDR2 is SYDVKM in the germline V gene. Here the CDR3 DNA reads TGTGCCAGCAGTCGAGACAGTCTAGCGGTCGGGGGCTTCACAGATACGCAGTATTTT. It is translated as CASSRDSLAVGGFTDTQYF.

The chain combines TRBV3-1 with TRBJ2-3; tentatively, D is TRBD1 (5 bases). The CDR3 spans 15 residues. CDR1 LGHDT and CDR2 YNNKEL come from the germline V gene (reference sequence). V was cut by 1 base and J by 1 base, with 9 bases left in between. The CDR3 loop reads CASSQVGLGTDTQYF. The CDR3, as DNA: TGTGCCAGCAGCCAAGTGGGGCTCGGCACAGATACGCAGTATTTT.

This rearrangement joins TRBV14 to TRBJ2-1; D gene uncertain. Trimming removed 3 bases from V and 9 bases from J, with 21 bases in between. CDR1 is SGHDN and CDR2 is FVKESK in the germline V gene. This CDR3 spans 16 amino acids. The DNA for the CDR3 is TGTGCCAGCAGCCAGCTAATCCGGGCCGTTCTCGTTGAGCAGTTCTTC. This sequence encodes CASSQLIRAVLVEQFF.

This clonotype came up a few times. The V gene is TRBV20-1, the J gene TRBJ2-7; unclear D gene. V dropped 1 base and J dropped 6 bases, with 19 bases sitting between them. CDR1 is DFQATT and CDR2 is SNEGSKA in the germline V gene (reference sequence). This CDR3 region has 15 residues. The chain's CDR3 is CSARAQAERVVEQYF. The CDR3 nucleotides are TGCAGTGCTAGAGCCCAGGCTGAACGGGTTGTCGAGCAGTACTTC.

This chain joins TRBV28 and TRBJ2-1; 7 bases match TRBD1. The CDR3 is made up of 12 amino acids. In germline, CDR1 is MDHEN, CDR2 SYDVKM. With 3 bases clipped from V and 13 bases from J, the junction kept 6 bases outside the gene matches. CDR3 loop: CASSLRWDSQFF. Here the CDR3 DNA reads TGTGCCAGCAGTTTGCGTTGGGACAGTCAGTTCTTC.

The chain uses TRBV7-9 and TRBJ2-1, with a weak D call TRBD2 (6 bases). CDR1 is SEHNR, CDR2 FQNEAQ, per germline (reference sequence). The CDR3 runs to 15 residues. Deletions cut 2 bases from V and 5 bases from J, with 13 bases between. The CDR3 loop reads CASSLLGLTDNEQFF. The CDR3 coding sequence is TGTGCCAGCAGCTTACTAGGACTAACCGACAATGAGCAGTTCTTC.

This clonotype has a handful of counts. V is TRBV18 and J is TRBJ1-3; no definite D call. The CDR3 has 16 amino acids. CDR1 is KGHSH and CDR2 is LQKENI in the germline V gene. V was cut by 4 bases and J by 3 bases, with 16 bases left in between. The CDR3 loop reads CASSQSGVAVGNTIYF. The CDR3 DNA reads as TGTGCCAGCTCACAGTCCGGGGTGGCTGTTGGAAACACCATATATTTT.

The CDR3 coding sequence is TGTGCCAGCAGTGAAACGGACGGTTCCTTAGAGGGCTACACCTTC. It is translated as CASSETDGSLEGYTF. V is TRBV2 and J is TRBJ1-2; D is uncertain. The V gene's germline CDR1 is SNHLY and CDR2 FYNNEI. V was pared by 2 bases and J by 8 bases, with 18 bases between. The length of the CDR3 is 15 residues. Variable domain in full (rest from reference TRBV2 and TRBJ1-2): EPEVTQTPSHQVTQMGQEVILRCVPISNHLYFYWYRQILGQKVEFLVSFYNNEISEKSEIFDDQFSVERPDGSNFTLKIRSTKLEDSAMYFCASSETDGSLEGYTFGSGTRLTVV.

J is TRBJ2-7 and V is TRBV7-6; 13 nucleotides match TRBD2. Germline loops: CDR1 SGHVS, CDR2 FNYEAQ. The CDR3 is 18 amino acids. V shed 5 bases and J 0 bases; nucleotides not matched to a gene: 10. The CDR3 DNA reads TGTGCCAGCAGCAGATCGACTAGCGGGAGGTTTATCTCCTACGAGCAGTACTTC. Translating gives CASSRSTSGRFISYEQYF.

This clonotype was recorded a few times. The chain employs TRBV18 and TRBJ2-2, with unresolved D. This CDR3 has 14 residues. With 2 bases removed from V and 3 bases from J, the gap between germline ends came to 7 bases. Germline V CDR1 and CDR2: KGHSH, LQKENI. The CDR3 loop reads CASSPFKDTGELFF. For the CDR3, the DNA is TGTGCCAGCTCACCATTCAAGGACACCGGGGAGCTGTTTTTT.

There are a few counts of this clonotype. The chain joins TRBV13 to TRBJ2-6, with 10 positions matching TRBD1. Germline values: CDR1 PRHDT, CDR2 FYEKMQ (reference sequence). The CDR3 is 16 amino acids. V gave up 3 bases and J gave up 2 bases; unmatched junction bases: 1. DNA for the CDR3: TGTGCCAGCAGCTTGACAGGGGGCGCTGGGGCCAACGTCCTGACTTTC. Its translation: CASSLTGGAGANVLTF.

A few counts support this clonotype. The chain recombines TRBV7-2 with TRBJ2-7; weak D call: TRBD2 (5 bases). Trimming shortened V by 11 bases and J by 2 bases, and 16 bases separated the two germline ends. The germline CDR1 and CDR2 sequences are SGHTA and FQGNSA. This CDR3 contains 13 residues. Written as DNA, the CDR3 is TGTGCCCTCCCCGGGGTAGACCCCTACGAGCAGTACTTC. Protein product: CALPGVDPYEQYF.